The entry that follows covers one T cell receptor beta chain sequence. The data originate from a study of shared clonotypes between healthy human individuals. V was pared by 5 bases and J by 6 bases, with 14 bases of the junction left unmatched. The CDR3 sequence is 16 residues long. CDR1 is SGHRS and CDR2 is YFSETQ in the germline V gene. Only in-frame clones appear in the TCRdb table, and some are missing; sequencing was by immunoSEQ multiplex PCR. The data contain around 1.4 million clones, roughly 98.5% of them singletons. J is TRBJ2-1 and V is TRBV5-1; 7 bases are a match to TRBD1. The origin of this receptor is a man younger than 45 in good health. Sequencing input: naive CD4+ T cells sorted from blood. Subset indicated: CD45RA+ positively selected. CDR3 nucleotide sequence: TGCGCCAGCAGTCCTATTTTACAGGGGATAGGCAATGAGCAGTTCTTC. Encoded protein: CASSPILQGIGNEQFF. Looking up the rest from reference TRBV5-1 and TRBJ2-1 gives the full variable domain: KAGVTQTPRYLIKTRGQQVTLSCSPISGHRSVSWYQQTPGQGLQFLFEYFSETQRNKGNFPGRFSGRQFSNSRSEMNVSTLELGDSALYLCASSPILQGIGNEQFFGPGTRLTVL.